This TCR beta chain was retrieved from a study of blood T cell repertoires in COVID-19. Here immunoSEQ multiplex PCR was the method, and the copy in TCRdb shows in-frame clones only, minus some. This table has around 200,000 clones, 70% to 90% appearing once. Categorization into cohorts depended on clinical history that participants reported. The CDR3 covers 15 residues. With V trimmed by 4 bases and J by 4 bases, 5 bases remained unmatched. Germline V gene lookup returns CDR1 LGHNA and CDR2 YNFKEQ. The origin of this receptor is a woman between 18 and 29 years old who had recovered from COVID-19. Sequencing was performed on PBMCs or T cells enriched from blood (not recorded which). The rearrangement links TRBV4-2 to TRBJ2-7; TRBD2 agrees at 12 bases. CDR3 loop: CASSPRTSGMYEQYF. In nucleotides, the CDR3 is TGTGCCAGCAGCCCCAGGACTAGCGGGATGTACGAGCAGTACTTC.